This is a list of T cell receptor beta chains from one sample in a study of blood T cells in healthy people across ages. MiXCR, run by TCRdb on the 5' RACE reads, gives a single entry per CDR3 protein. Found here are 1.5 million to 1.9 million distinct CDR3 sequences, approximately 42% of them singletons; the top ten hold under 5%. The sample consisted of blood. The origin of the receptors is a woman aged 18 to 35 in good health. CDR3s include the opening cysteine and the closing phenylalanine or tryptophan. A D gene is named only where the DNA matches it firmly. The size field is filled for only some rows; it gives once, few, many or a size class.

clone size	J gene	V gene	D gene	CDR3 DNA	CDR3 protein
NA	TRBJ1-5	TRBV5-1	NA	TGCGCCAGCAGCCCGGAGGGTGTGGCAGCCGGGGGTAGCAATCAGCCCCAGCATTTT	CASSPEGVAAGGSNQPQHF
NA	TRBJ2-7	TRBV24-1	NA	TGTGCCACCAGTGATGTGCGTGGGGCAGCCAATGAGCAGTACTTC	CATSDVRGAANEQYF
NA	TRBJ1-1	TRBV29-1	NA	TGCAGCGTTGAAAGAGACAGTGAAGCTTTCTTT	CSVERDSEAFF
NA	TRBJ2-1	TRBV7-2	TRBD2	TGTGCCAGCATCGGACTAGCGGGGGGGCTTGATGAGCAGTTCTTC	CASIGLAGGLDEQFF
many	TRBJ1-1	TRBV5-1	TRBD1	TGCGCCAGCAGCCCCGGGACAGGGAACACTGAAGCTTTCTTT	CASSPGTGNTEAFF
NA	TRBJ2-2	TRBV29-1	NA	TGCAGCGTTGAAGGGACCGGGGAGCTGTTTTTT	CSVEGTGELFF
NA	TRBJ2-3	TRBV4-1	TRBD2	TGCGCCAGCAGCGAAGCCGGGACTAGGAGCACAGATACGCAGTATTTT	CASSEAGTRSTDTQYF
few	TRBJ1-6	TRBV5-6	NA	TGTGCCAGCAGCTTGTTTCGGACAGATAATTCACCCCTCCACTTT	CASSLFRTDNSPLHF
NA	TRBJ2-7	TRBV2	TRBD1	TGTGCCGCGACGACAGGGGTAGGTTACGAGCAGTACTTC	CAATTGVGYEQYF
NA	TRBJ2-1	TRBV7-2	NA	TGTGCCAGCAGCTTACAGGATCCTGCTAACAATGAGCAGTTCTTC	CASSLQDPANNEQFF
few	TRBJ2-3	TRBV12-5	NA	TGTGCTAGTGGTTTACTGACTAGTCCAACCCCCTTCACTAGCACAGATACGCAGTATTTT	CASGLLTSPTPFTSTDTQYF
NA	TRBJ2-3	TRBV25-1	NA	TGTGCCAGCAGTCGGGTGGGGGACGCAGATACGCAGTATTTT	CASSRVGDADTQYF
few	TRBJ2-1	TRBV20-1	NA	TGCAGTGCTAGGTCATGGCTCTCCCAAAATGAGCAGTTCTTC	CSARSWLSQNEQFF
NA	TRBJ1-1	TRBV6-5	NA	TGTGCCAGCACCCATGGGGCTGAAGCTTTCTTT	CASTHGAEAFF
few	TRBJ2-3	TRBV3-1	NA	TGTGCCAGCAGCCAAGATTTGGGGGGGCCATTCACAGATACGCAGTATTTT	CASSQDLGGPFTDTQYF